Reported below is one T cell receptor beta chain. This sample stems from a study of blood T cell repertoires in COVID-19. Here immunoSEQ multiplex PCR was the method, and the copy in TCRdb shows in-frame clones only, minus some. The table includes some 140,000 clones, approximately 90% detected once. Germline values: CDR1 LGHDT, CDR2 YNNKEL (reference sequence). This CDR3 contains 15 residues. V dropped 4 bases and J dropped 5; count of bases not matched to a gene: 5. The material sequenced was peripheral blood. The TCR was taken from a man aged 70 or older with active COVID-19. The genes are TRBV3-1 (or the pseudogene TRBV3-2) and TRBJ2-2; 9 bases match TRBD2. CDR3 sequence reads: CASSLAGGPTGELFF. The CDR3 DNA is TGTGCCAGCAGCCTCGCGGGAGGGCCGACCGGGGAGCTGTTTTTT.